This T cell receptor (beta chain) was obtained from a study of OX40 agonist ivuxolimab in advanced cancers. Profiling relied on immunoSEQ multiplex PCR, and the TCRdb table lists in-frame clones only, not all of them. The sample lists 60,000 to 95,000 clones, roughly 90% occurring once. CDR1 and CDR2 from the germline V gene are MNHEY and SMNVEV (reference sequence). The CDR3 is 18 amino acids. With 2 bases removed from V and 11 bases from J, the gap between germline ends came to 28 bases. The origin of this receptor is an adult with an advanced solid tumor such as melanoma, head and neck, liver or kidney cancer. The sample here was CD4+ or CD8+ T cells sorted from blood, taken in a trial of the OX40 agonist ivuxolimab. This chain links TRBV27 with TRBJ2-1; maybe TRBD2 (6 bases). The CDR3 DNA reads as TGTGCCAGCAGTTTAGACAGTTTTGCTCCGGGAGCCACCATAAAGCAGTTCTTC. Encoded protein: CASSLDSFAPGATIKQFF.